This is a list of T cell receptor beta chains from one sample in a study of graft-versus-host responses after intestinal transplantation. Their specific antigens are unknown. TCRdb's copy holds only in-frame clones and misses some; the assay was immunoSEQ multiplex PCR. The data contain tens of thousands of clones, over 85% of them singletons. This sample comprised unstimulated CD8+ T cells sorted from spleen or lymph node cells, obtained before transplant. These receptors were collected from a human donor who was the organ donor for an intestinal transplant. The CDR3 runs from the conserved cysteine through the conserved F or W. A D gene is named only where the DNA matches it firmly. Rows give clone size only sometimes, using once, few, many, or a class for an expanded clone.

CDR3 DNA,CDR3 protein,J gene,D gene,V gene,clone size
TGTGCCAGCAGCCCCAGGACAGGGGAATCCTACGAGCAGTACTTC,CASSPRTGESYEQYF,TRBJ2-7,TRBD1,TRBV5-6,NA
TGTGCCAGCTCACCGGTTCTCGGGGGGGCCGGCACCGGGGAGCTGTTTTTT,CASSPVLGGAGTGELFF,TRBJ2-2,TRBD2,TRBV18,NA
TGTGCCAGCAGTAGCGCGGTGATTAGAAATGAGCAGTTCTTC,CASSSAVIRNEQFF,TRBJ2-1,NA,TRBV28,NA
TGTGCCAGCTCACCGCAGGGGGCCGAGACAGATACGCAGTATTTT,CASSPQGAETDTQYF,TRBJ2-3,TRBD1,TRBV18,NA
TGTGCCAGCAGCCAACCCTGGACAGGCACCGGGGAGCTGTTTTTT,CASSQPWTGTGELFF,TRBJ2-2,TRBD1,TRBV7-9,NA
TGTGCCAGCAGCAAAACGTCGAAGGCAGGTTACAGGGGGGATGGTGCTAACTATGGCTACACCTTC,CASSKTSKAGYRGDGANYGYTF,TRBJ1-2,NA,TRBV21-1,NA
TGTGCCAGCAGCTACTTCCACGAGCAGTACTTC,CASSYFHEQYF,TRBJ2-7,NA,TRBV7-9,NA
TGTGCCAGCAGCTTAGATCCGGGACTCCAAGAGACCCAGTACTTC,CASSLDPGLQETQYF,TRBJ2-5,NA,TRBV7-8,NA
TGTGCCAGCAGGGGACAGGGGGTCAGGACTGAAGCTTTCTTT,CASRGQGVRTEAFF,TRBJ1-1,TRBD1,TRBV13,NA
TGTGCCAGCACTCCTCAGTGGCGGGGATACGAGCAGTACTTC,CASTPQWRGYEQYF,TRBJ2-7,NA,TRBV6-6,NA
TGCGCCAGCAGTAACTTAGCCAAAAACATTCAGTACTTC,CASSNLAKNIQYF,TRBJ2-4,NA,TRBV5-1,NA
TGTGCCAGCAGCTTGGGACTAGCGGGAGGGCCTCTACACTTC,CASSLGLAGGPLHF,TRBJ2-7,TRBD2,TRBV5-4,once
TGTGCCAGCAGTGTAAAGTTGGCCGAAGCTTTCTTT,CASSVKLAEAFF,TRBJ1-1,NA,TRBV6-4,NA
TGTGCCAGCAGCTTGGCCTTGGGGGGGTTCACAGATACGCAGTATTTT,CASSLALGGFTDTQYF,TRBJ2-3,TRBD2,TRBV5-8,NA
TGTGCCAGCGTCGGTGACTCCTACAATGAGCAGTTCTTC,CASVGDSYNEQFF,TRBJ2-1,NA,TRBV28,NA
TGTGCCAGCAGCCAAGCGGGGAACACAGATACGCAGTATTTT,CASSQAGNTDTQYF,TRBJ2-3,NA,TRBV4-2,NA
TGTGCCAGCAGTGAATACGGGACAGGGACCTACGAGCAGTACTTC,CASSEYGTGTYEQYF,TRBJ2-7,TRBD1,TRBV2,NA
TGTGCCAGCAGTCCCTCTGAGGGGGTCAATGGCTACACCTTC,CASSPSEGVNGYTF,TRBJ1-2,NA,TRBV6-1,NA
TGTGCCAGCAGTCCGTACCCGACAGGGGTCGAGCAGTACTTC,CASSPYPTGVEQYF,TRBJ2-7,TRBD1,TRBV27,NA
TGTGCCAGCAGTTACTCGACTTGGGGCGGCTACACCTTC,CASSYSTWGGYTF,TRBJ1-2,NA,TRBV6-5,NA